This T cell receptor (beta chain) stems from a study of PD-L1 blockade in urothelial cancer. Study in general: Atezolizumab 1,200 mg was given intravenously every 3 weeks, starting 2014. T cells numbered a median of approximately 130,000 in the blood samples.

Study-level findings and limits: Below-median TCR clonality that was measured in pretreatment blood predicted better survival.

Method: immunoSEQ multiplex PCR; TCRdb's copy keeps in-frame clones and lacks some. The data show some 53,000 clones, 60% to 80% seen once. A remark on this clone: Its antigen remains unknown.

The study collected 1 to 8 samples per patient, pretreatment and on-treatment. The germline V gene encodes CDR1 SGDLS and CDR2 YYNGEE. V trimming: 2 bases; J trimming: 5 bases; junction bases outside the gene matches: 9. This CDR3 contains 16 residues. The sequence came from a man aged 65 to 79 with urothelial cancer. This sample comprised PBMCs, obtained around atezolizumab (anti-PD-L1) treatment. This chain connects TRBV9 to TRBJ2-3; TRBD1 aligns across 9 bases. The CDR3: CASSVTLQGALDTQYF. The CDR3 nucleotides are TGTGCCAGCAGCGTGACCCTACAGGGGGCGTTAGATACGCAGTATTTT. Full variable domain (outside the CDR3, taken from reference TRBV9 and TRBJ2-3): DSGVTQTPKHLITATGQRVTLRCSPRSGDLSVYWYQQSLDQGLQFLIQYYNGEERAKGNILERFSAQQFPDLHSELNLSSLELGDSALYFCASSVTLQGALDTQYFGPGTRLTVL.